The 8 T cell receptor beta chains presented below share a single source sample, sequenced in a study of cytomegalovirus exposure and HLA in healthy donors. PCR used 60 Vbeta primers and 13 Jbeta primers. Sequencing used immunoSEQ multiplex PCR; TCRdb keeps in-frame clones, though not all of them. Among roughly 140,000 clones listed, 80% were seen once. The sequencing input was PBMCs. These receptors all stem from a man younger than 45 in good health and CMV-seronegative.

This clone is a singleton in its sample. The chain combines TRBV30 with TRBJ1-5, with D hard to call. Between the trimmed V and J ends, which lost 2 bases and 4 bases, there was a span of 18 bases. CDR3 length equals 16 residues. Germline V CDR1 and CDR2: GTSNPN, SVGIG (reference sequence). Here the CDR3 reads CAWSPLGSRWNQPQHF. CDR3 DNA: TGTGCCTGGAGTCCGCTGGGGAGCCGTTGGAATCAGCCCCAGCATTTT.

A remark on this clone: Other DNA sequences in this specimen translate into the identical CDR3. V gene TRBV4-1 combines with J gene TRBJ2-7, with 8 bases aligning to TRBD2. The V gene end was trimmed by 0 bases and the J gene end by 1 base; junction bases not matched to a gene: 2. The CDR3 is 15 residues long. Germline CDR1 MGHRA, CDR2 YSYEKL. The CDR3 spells CASSQEPGGSYEQYF. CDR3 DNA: TGCGCCAGCAGCCAAGAGCCGGGAGGGTCCTACGAGCAGTACTTC.

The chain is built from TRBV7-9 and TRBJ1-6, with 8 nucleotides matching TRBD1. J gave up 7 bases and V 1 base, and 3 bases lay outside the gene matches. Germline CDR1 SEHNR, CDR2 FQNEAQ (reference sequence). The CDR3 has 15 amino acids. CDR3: CASSLGRGQNSPLHF. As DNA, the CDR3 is TGTGCCAGCAGCTTAGGCAGGGGGCAAAATTCACCCCTCCACTTT. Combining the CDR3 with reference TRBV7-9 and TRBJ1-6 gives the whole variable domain DTGVSQNPRHKITKRGQNVTFRCDPISEHNRLYWYRQTLGQGPEFLTYFQNEAQLEKSRLLSDRFSAERPKGSFSTLEIQRTEQGDSAMYLCASSLGRGQNSPLHFGNGTRLTVT.

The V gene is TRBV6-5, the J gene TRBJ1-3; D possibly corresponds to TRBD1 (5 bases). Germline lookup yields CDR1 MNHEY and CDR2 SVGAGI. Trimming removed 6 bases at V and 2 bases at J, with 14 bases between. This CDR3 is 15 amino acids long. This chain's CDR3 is CASSRDGQTGNTIYF. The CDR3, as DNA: TGTGCCAGCAGCCGAGACGGACAAACTGGAAACACCATATATTTT.

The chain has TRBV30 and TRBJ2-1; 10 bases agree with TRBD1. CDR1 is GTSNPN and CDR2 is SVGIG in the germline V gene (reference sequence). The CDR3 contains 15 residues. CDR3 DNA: TGTGCATGCGACACGGCCGGGACAGGGGTCAATGAGCAGTTCTTC. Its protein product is CACDTAGTGVNEQFF.

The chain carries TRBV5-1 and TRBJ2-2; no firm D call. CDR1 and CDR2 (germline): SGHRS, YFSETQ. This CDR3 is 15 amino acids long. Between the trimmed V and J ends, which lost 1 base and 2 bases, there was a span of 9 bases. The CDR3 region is CASSLFPSNTGELFF. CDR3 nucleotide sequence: TGCGCCAGCAGCTTGTTCCCTAGTAACACCGGGGAGCTGTTTTTT.

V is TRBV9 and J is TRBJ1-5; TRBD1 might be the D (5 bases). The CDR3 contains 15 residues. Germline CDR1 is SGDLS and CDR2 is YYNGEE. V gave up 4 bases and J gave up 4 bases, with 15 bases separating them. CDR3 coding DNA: TGTGCCAGCAGCCTCCCTACCCCAGGGAATCAGCCCCAGCATTTT. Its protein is CASSLPTPGNQPQHF.

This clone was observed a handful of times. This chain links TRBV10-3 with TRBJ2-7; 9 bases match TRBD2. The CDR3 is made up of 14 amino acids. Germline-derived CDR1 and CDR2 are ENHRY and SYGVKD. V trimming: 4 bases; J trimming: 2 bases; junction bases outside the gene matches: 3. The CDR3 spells CAISVAGAPYEQYF. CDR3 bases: TGTGCCATCAGTGTAGCGGGAGCCCCCTACGAGCAGTACTTC.